This T cell receptor beta chain was observed in a study of blood T cell dynamics during melanoma immunotherapy. Study outcomes and limitations: PBMC repertoires of eventual disease-control patients split at W3 into clonality or diversity gains. It remained unknown if the driving T cell clones were melanoma-specific.

CDR3 size: 14 residues. The germline CDR1 and CDR2 sequences are LNHDA and SQIVND (reference sequence). V dropped 1 base and J dropped 7 bases, with 11 bases sitting between them. Clones were sequenced by immunoSEQ multiplex PCR, and TCRdb holds only the in-frame ones, with some missing. The sample consists of over 8,000 clones, approximately 86% of them appearing once. This sample's time point: week 3, after first cycle of checkpoint inhibitor. Patients had no prior systemic cancer treatment, immunosuppressants or other active cancers. Note on this clone: No antigen is known for it.

The sample in question was blood, obtained from a patient treated with checkpoint blockade. The V gene is TRBV19, the J gene TRBJ2-1, with D maybe TRBD1 (6 bases). The TCR originated in a human donor with melanoma. CDR3 loop: CASSIATRGNEQFF. The CDR3 DNA is TGTGCCAGTAGTATAGCGACCAGGGGTAATGAGCAGTTCTTC.